This paragraph covers one T cell receptor beta chain sequence. The antigen is unknown. This sample was taken from a study of cytomegalovirus exposure and HLA in healthy donors. Germline loops: CDR1 MGHRA, CDR2 YSYEKL. The trim removed 6 bases at V and 5 bases at J, leaving 8 bases unmatched. The CDR3 consists of 17 residues. Study-wide results and limits: Rarity held for most TCR sequences, but there were some public TCRs that occurred in many donors. In a later analysis, parvovirus B19, influenza, CMV and Epstein-Barr virus appeared linked to several top co-occurrence clusters. A likely sequencing artifact accounted for one observed cluster of highly shared sequence variants. Versus the approximately 670-donor mean, an Asian-associated ancestry cluster reportedly showed fewer N-insertions in a later analysis.

This PCR relied on a set of 60 Vbeta primers and 13 Jbeta primers. TCRdb's copy holds only in-frame clones and misses some; the assay was immunoSEQ multiplex PCR. Counted here are around 140,000 clones, roughly 75% occurring once; the ten biggest clones make up 2.5% to 3%. The sequence derives from a female donor in good health and CMV-seronegative. This chain joins TRBV4-1 and TRBJ1-6, with 12 nucleotides matching TRBD1. The specimen was PBMCs. The CDR3 spells CASSHPGQGANNSPLHF. CDR3 nucleotides: TGCGCCAGCAGTCACCCGGGACAGGGGGCCAATAATTCACCCCTCCACTTT.